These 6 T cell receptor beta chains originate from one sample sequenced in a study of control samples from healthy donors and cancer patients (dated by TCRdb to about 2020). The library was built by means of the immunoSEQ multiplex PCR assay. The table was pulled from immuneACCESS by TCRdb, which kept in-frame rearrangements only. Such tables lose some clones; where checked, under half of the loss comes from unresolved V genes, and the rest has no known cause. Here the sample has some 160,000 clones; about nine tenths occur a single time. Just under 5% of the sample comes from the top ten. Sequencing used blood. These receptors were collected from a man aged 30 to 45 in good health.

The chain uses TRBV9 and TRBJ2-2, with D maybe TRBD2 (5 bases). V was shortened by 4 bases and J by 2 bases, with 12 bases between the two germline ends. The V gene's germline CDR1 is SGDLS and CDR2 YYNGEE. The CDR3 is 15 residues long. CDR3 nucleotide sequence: TGTGCCAGCAGCCCCCGGACGGGAAACACCGGGGAGCTGTTTTTT. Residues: CASSPRTGNTGELFF.

The DNA of the CDR3 is TGTGCCAGCAGCGTACCGGGACGGAGTGGCGATAACTATGGCTACACCTTC. Translation gives CASSVPGRSGDNYGYTF. This chain links TRBV9 with TRBJ1-2, with TRBD1 as a possible D gene (5 bases). CDR1 and CDR2 (germline): SGDLS, YYNGEE. The CDR3 consists of 17 residues. The ends were cut back, 1 base at V and 1 base at J, with 17 bases in the middle.

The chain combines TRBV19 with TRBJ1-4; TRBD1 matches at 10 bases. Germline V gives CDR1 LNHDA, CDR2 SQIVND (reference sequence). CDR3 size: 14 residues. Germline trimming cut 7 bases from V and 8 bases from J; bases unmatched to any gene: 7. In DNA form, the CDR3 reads TGTGCCAGTACCCCCGGGACAGGGGCGGAAAAACTGTTTTTT. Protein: CASTPGTGAEKLFF.

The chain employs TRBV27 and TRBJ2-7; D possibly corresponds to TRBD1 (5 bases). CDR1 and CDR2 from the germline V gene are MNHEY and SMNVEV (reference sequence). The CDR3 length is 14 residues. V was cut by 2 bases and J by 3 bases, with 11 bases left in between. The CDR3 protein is CASSLNPGNYEQYF. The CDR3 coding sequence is TGTGCCAGCAGTTTAAACCCAGGGAACTACGAGCAGTACTTC.

CDR3 amino acids: CASSQAVLAGADEQFF. CDR3 DNA: TGTGCCAGCAGCCAAGCAGTACTAGCGGGAGCTGATGAGCAGTTCTTC. This rearrangement joins TRBV3-1 (or the pseudogene TRBV3-2) to TRBJ2-1, with 11 bases that match TRBD2. From germline, CDR1 is LGHDT and CDR2 YNNKEL (reference sequence). This CDR3 region has 16 residues. The trim removed 1 base at V and 8 bases at J, leaving 7 bases unmatched.

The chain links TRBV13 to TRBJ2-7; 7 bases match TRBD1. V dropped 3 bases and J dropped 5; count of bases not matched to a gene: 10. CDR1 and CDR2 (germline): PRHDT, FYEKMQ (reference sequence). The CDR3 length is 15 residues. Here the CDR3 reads CASSFDRAVNHEQYF. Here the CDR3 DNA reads TGTGCCAGCAGCTTCGACAGGGCGGTTAACCACGAGCAGTACTTC.